This T cell receptor (beta chain) derives from a study of T cells in Graves' hyperthyroidism and ophthalmopathy (dated by TCRdb to between 2017 and 2020). Concerning the study at large: To identify distinguishing TCR V-J signatures, a discovery cohort of around 100 patients was used, comprising 40 to 45 with Graves' ophthalmopathy and some 57 with stable Graves' hyperthyroidism. Prospective prediction of ophthalmopathy was tested in an independent validation cohort consisting of fewer than 20 hyperthyroidism patients and around 16 patients who later progressed to ophthalmopathy. The 100 or so discovery patients were divided at random into training and test sets in a 7:3 ratio. The study also compared thyroid tissue and blood T-cell repertoires from a handful of Graves' hyperthyroidism patients. Following sampling, methimazole starting at 30 mg daily was given to hyperthyroidism patients, and high-dose intravenous methylprednisolone was given to ophthalmopathy patients. TCR Vbeta CDR3 sequencing of 135 peripheral blood samples (under 45 ophthalmopathy, 75 or so hyperthyroidism and around 17 progressor patients) is reported in the paper. What the research found in general, with its limitations: No statistical method was used to set the sample size in advance, and investigators knew the group allocation. In validation, progression to ophthalmopathy was predicted by the model with around 70% sensitivity and 72.22% specificity, a median of approximately 6.5 months before onset. Ophthalmopathy was separated from stable hyperthyroidism by a 13 V-J signature model, with 85% to 90% sensitivity and 81% to 82% specificity obtained in cross-validation and 80%/75% obtained in testing. Most expanded thyroid clonotypes (frequency above 0.001) were also detected in blood, suggesting blood repertoires may reflect thyroid immune responses.

V and J are truncated by 5 bases and 0 bases respectively, leaving an intervening sequence of 19 bases. From the cysteine through the phenylalanine, the CDR3 covers 18 amino acids. The retained sequence is limited to the CDR3, 54 bases, with the frame set at the first base. CDR1 and CDR2 were assigned from the germline V gene as SGHAT and FQNNGV. A remark on this clonotype: Its antigen specificity is not known. It has no much larger one-base neighbor in the sample; base qualities were not kept.

Patients with uncontrolled infections, other autoimmune diseases, pregnancy or lactation were excluded. Diagnoses relied on clinical symptoms, serum thyroxine and TRAb, thyroid ultrasound and orbital computed tomography. Total RNA was extracted with Trizol reagent, and quality was checked on an Agilent 2100 Bioanalyzer. TCR beta CDR3 regions were amplified from RNA transcripts. The TCR CDR3 was subjected to a first round of RT-PCR using the HTBI primer set and the Qiagen OneStep RT-PCR kit. Libraries were constructed in a second round of multiplex PCR, after which size selection and purification were performed. Paired-end sequencing of the libraries was performed with 100 bp reads on an Illumina HiSeq2000. The original pipeline was this. Raw data were processed with SOAPnuke, discarding reads with adapters, uncalled bases, mean Phred below 15, or no exact constant-primer or identifier match. COPE v1.2.5 was used to merge high-quality paired reads, and clonotypes were defined as unique nucleotide sequences. MiTCR v1.1 was used to align clonotypes to the IMGT TRBV, TRBD and TRBJ reference segments. The analysis included only V-J combinations with a frequency above 0.0001, which together covered about 99% of the repertoires. The TCS score was defined as F50 (clonal expansion) divided by E x V (chaos), with BLOSUM62-based TCRdist calculated between CDR3 peptides within each V-J. Welch's t-statistics and random forest reduced approximately 520 V-J features to 10 to 15, which were used in a naive Bayes classifier (R e1071). The Morisita-Horn index was used to measure how similar the thyroid and blood repertoires were. The public reads were reanalyzed by TCRdb: fastp trimming at Q25, MiXCR alignment, in-frame beta chains only. Rows matching on CDR3 protein sequence are summarized as one entry with the most common DNA and genes. The V and J calls come from TCRdb's annotation, not from the publication. Within this sample are around 660,000 distinct CDR3 sequences, with 45% of them counted one time only. The ten biggest clones cover under 8% of the sample.

The chain couples TRBV11-2 to TRBJ1-4; no D segment can be confidently identified. The receptor comes from an adult man with Graves' disease, either hyperthyroidism or ophthalmopathy (not recorded which). The sequencing sample was made of peripheral blood or thyroid tissue (not recorded which). The CDR3 amino acid sequence is: CASSSPGGTTATNEKLFF. The nucleotides read TGTGCCAGCAGCAGCCCAGGTGGAACAACGGCAACTAATGAAAAACTGTTTTTT.